This passage covers 18 T cell receptor beta chains from one sample sequenced in a study of shared clonotypes between healthy human individuals. Only in-frame clones appear in the TCRdb table, and some are missing; sequencing was by immunoSEQ multiplex PCR. The repertoire holds about 680,000 clones, approximately 74% seen once, with under 2% in the top ten. The sample consisted of memory CD4+ T cells sorted from blood. Subset given: CD45RA-negative fraction. The receptor set was obtained from a young woman in good health.

The chain combines TRBV30 with TRBJ1-6; D is ambiguous. This CDR3 has 12 amino acids. Per the germline V gene, CDR1 is GTSNPN and CDR2 is SVGIG (reference sequence). Trimming pared 0 bases from V and 9 bases from J, leaving 6 bases between. The CDR3: CAWSVPVSPLHF. The CDR3 DNA reads TGTGCCTGGAGTGTCCCTGTTTCACCCCTCCACTTT.

The chain uses TRBV5-4 and TRBJ2-1; no clear D. CDR1 and CDR2 (germline): SGHNT, YYREEE (reference sequence). The CDR3 length is 15 residues. With 2 bases removed from V and 6 bases from J, the gap between germline ends came to 15 bases. The chain's CDR3 is CASSLFVGQINEQFF. The CDR3 nucleotides are TGTGCCAGCAGCTTATTCGTAGGGCAGATCAATGAGCAGTTCTTC. Full variable domain (remainder filled in from reference TRBV5-4 and TRBJ2-1): ETGVTQSPTHLIKTRGQQVTLRCSSQSGHNTVSWYQQALGQGPQFIFQYYREEENGRGNFPPRFSGLQFPNYSSELNVNALELDDSALYLCASSLFVGQINEQFFGPGTRLTVL.

In DNA form, the CDR3 reads TGTGCCAGCAGCCCCAGTTCAAACTATGGCTACACCTTC. It specifies CASSPSSNYGYTF. V and J are TRBV7-9 and TRBJ1-2; D is unresolved. The ends were cut back, 5 bases at V and 2 bases at J, with 9 bases in the middle. The CDR3 has 13 residues. Per germline, CDR1 SEHNR and CDR2 FQNEAQ (reference sequence).

The chain links TRBV11-2 to TRBJ2-7, with 7 bases fitting TRBD2. Per germline, CDR1 SGHAT and CDR2 FQNNGV. The CDR3 is 14 residues long. The ends lost 2 bases at V and 5 bases at J; junction bases unmatched: 6. The DNA for the CDR3 is TGTGCCAGCAGCTTAAGTGCGGGAGTCAACGAGCAGTACTTC. Its protein is CASSLSAGVNEQYF.

The chain has TRBV14 and TRBJ2-7; D ambiguous. The ends were cut back, 3 bases at V and 0 bases at J, with 6 bases in the middle. The CDR3 length is 13 residues. Germline V gives CDR1 SGHDN, CDR2 FVKESK. The CDR3 spells CASSHGNSYEQYF. CDR3 DNA: TGTGCCAGCAGCCATGGGAACTCCTACGAGCAGTACTTC. Combining the CDR3 with reference TRBV14 and TRBJ2-7 gives the whole variable domain EAGVTQFPSHSVIEKGQTVTLRCDPISGHDNLYWYRRVMGKEIKFLLHFVKESKQDESGMPNNRFLAERTGGTYSTLKVQPAELEDSGVYFCASSHGNSYEQYFGPGTRLTVT.

V and J are TRBV29-1 and TRBJ2-7; perhaps TRBD1 as D (6 bases). The CDR3 is 12 amino acids. The V end lost 4 bases, the J end lost 3 bases, and 10 bases lay between the germline ends. CDR1 and CDR2 (germline): SQVTM, ANQGSEA. The CDR3 nucleotides read TGCAGCGTTGTAGACAGGCTCTACGAGCAGTACTTC. Translating gives CSVVDRLYEQYF.

The chain links TRBV10-1 to TRBJ2-3; D uncertain. The ends were cut back, 2 bases at V and 4 bases at J, with 13 bases in the middle. Germline CDR1 and CDR2: WNHNN and SYGVQD (reference sequence). This CDR3 comprises 15 residues. The CDR3 DNA reads as TGCGCCAGCAGTGAGCGGTCGTCAGCATCAGATACGCAGTATTTT. Amino acids: CASSERSSASDTQYF.

This clone was seen repeatedly, ten times or more. V usage is TRBV6-1 and J usage is TRBJ1-1; TRBD1 is a possible D gene (5 bases). From germline, CDR1 is MNHNS and CDR2 SASEGT. V was shortened by 7 bases and J by 5 bases, with 14 bases between the two germline ends. This CDR3 is 13 amino acids long. For the CDR3, the DNA is TGTGCCAGCACCCATGAGGGGTTTACTGAAGCTTTCTTT. Its translation is CASTHEGFTEAFF.

Comment on this clone: A read error is the likely source, as a far larger clone sits one nucleotide away. V usage is TRBV11-2 and J usage is TRBJ2-5; no reliable D call. Germline V lookup: CDR1 SGHAT, CDR2 FQNNGV. The CDR3 contains 11 residues. The V end lost 1 base, the J end lost 4 bases, and 1 base lay between the germline ends. This CDR3 is CASSLVETQYF. Here the CDR3 DNA reads TGTGCCAGCAGCTTAGTAGAGACCCAGTACTTC.

Regarding this clone: Distinct nucleotide sequences in the sample also encode this CDR3. The CDR3 sequence is CASSPQGSNEKLFF. CDR3 DNA sequence: TGTGCCAGCTCACCGCAGGGGTCAAATGAAAAACTGTTTTTT. The chain joins TRBV18 to TRBJ1-4, with D possibly matching TRBD1 (6 bases). V lost 3 bases, J lost 5 bases, and 10 bases lay in between. CDR3 length: 14 residues. Per the germline V gene, CDR1 is KGHSH and CDR2 is LQKENI. Full variable domain (remainder filled in from reference TRBV18 and TRBJ1-4): NAGVMQNPRHLVRRRGQEARLRCSPMKGHSHVYWYRQLPEEGLKFMVYLQKENIIDESGMPKERFSAEFPKEGPSILRIQQVVRGDSAAYFCASSPQGSNEKLFFGSGTQLSVL.

The rearrangement links TRBV30 to TRBJ2-5, with TRBD2 identical over 9 bases. This CDR3 has 15 residues. Germline V CDR1 and CDR2: GTSNPN, SVGIG (reference sequence). The J segment lost 5 bases and the V segment lost 5 bases, leaving 12 bases of the junction unmatched. This CDR3 is CAWSPAGGRRETQYF. Here the CDR3 DNA reads TGTGCCTGGTCCCCTGCGGGAGGGAGACGGGAGACCCAGTACTTC.

The chain couples TRBV4-1 to TRBJ1-3; 7 bases line up with TRBD1. Germline V CDR1 and CDR2: MGHRA, YSYEKL. CDR3 length equals 17 residues. With V trimmed by 2 bases and J by 0 bases, 7 bases remained unmatched. CDR3 DNA sequence: TGCGCCAGCAGCCAATTGGAGGGACAGACCTCTGGAAACACCATATATTTT. It encodes CASSQLEGQTSGNTIYF.

The chain uses TRBV30 and TRBJ2-3; no clear D. Looked up from germline, CDR1 is GTSNPN and CDR2 is SVGIG (reference sequence). This CDR3 has 13 amino acids. V lost 0 bases and J lost 3, with 7 bases in between. The CDR3 nucleotides are TGTGCCTGGAGTGTAGACGGGACAGATACGCAGTATTTT. This encodes CAWSVDGTDTQYF.

CDR3 bases: TGTGCCAGTAGTTACGGGGACAGGGGGCTTTCGGGAGCTTTCTTT. It codes for CASSYGDRGLSGAFF. The chain employs TRBV19 and TRBJ1-1; 12 bases are a match to TRBD1. Germline V gene lookup returns CDR1 LNHDA and CDR2 SQIVND (reference sequence). This CDR3 region has 15 residues. V gave up 5 bases and J gave up 10 bases; unmatched junction bases: 11.

This clone was recorded a few times. V is TRBV5-1 and J is TRBJ2-7; D is ambiguous. Germline lookup yields CDR1 SGHRS and CDR2 YFSETQ. The CDR3 covers 11 residues. V was clipped by 1 base and J by 6 bases, with 5 bases between them. The CDR3 region is CASSLFSEQYF. DNA for the CDR3: TGCGCCAGCAGCTTGTTCTCCGAGCAGTACTTC.

The V and J genes are TRBV28 and TRBJ2-7, with 8 bases aligning to TRBD1. CDR3 length equals 13 residues. V was clipped by 5 bases and J by 7 bases; unmatched bases: 7. Looked up from germline, CDR1 is MDHEN and CDR2 is SYDVKM. CDR3 nucleotides: TGTGCCAGCAGTCAGGGGGCGCCTATTGAGCAGTACTTC. Translated: CASSQGAPIEQYF.

The rearrangement joins TRBV29-1 to TRBJ2-5; no clear D. Trimming stripped 7 bases from V and 5 bases from J, with 11 bases between. The V gene's germline CDR1 is SQVTM and CDR2 ANQGSEA. This CDR3 spans 11 amino acids. This chain's CDR3 is CSGERRETQYF. DNA for the CDR3: TGCAGCGGCGAGCGACGTGAGACCCAGTACTTC.

V and J are TRBV11-2 and TRBJ1-2; D unclear. The V gene lost 5 bases and the J gene lost 4 bases, with 20 bases spanning the gap. Germline V CDR1 and CDR2: SGHAT, FQNNGV. The CDR3 consists of 16 residues. The CDR3 loop reads CASSPTSRRDRYGYTF. The CDR3 region has the DNA TGTGCCAGCAGCCCTACATCCCGACGAGACCGCTATGGCTACACCTTC.